This TCR beta chain was identified during a study of memory CD4+ T cells and cytomegalovirus serostatus. Study details: Of the healthy Belgian adults, 9 or 10 were CMV seropositive and 20 to 30 seronegative.

Source study methods: Out-of-frame sequences were removed, leaving a few million distinct TCRbeta sequences. Measured with immunoSEQ multiplex PCR; TCRdb has only the in-frame clones, and not every one. V and J calls and clone size are those listed in that table; D and trimming were worked out from the DNA. The sample consists of around 33,000 clones, around 74% of them appearing once. In germline, CDR1 is MNHEY, CDR2 SMNVEV (reference sequence). There are 18 residues in the CDR3. V was clipped by 1 base and J by 4 bases, with 20 bases between them. The sort gate was single viable CD3+CD4+CD8-CD45RO+ cells for memory CD4+ T cells. CD4+ T cells were isolated by positive magnetic selection. With respect to this clone: Antigen: not known.

General study points: CMV serostatus prediction reached median AUC 0.95, or 0.91 with US-trained model.

The chain carries TRBV27 and TRBJ1-5; D perhaps matches TRBD1 (5 bases). Sequencing was performed on memory CD4+ T cells from blood. The sequence derives from an adult in good health and CMV-seronegative. Some clones in this sample may be carry-over from other donors' samples. CDR3 coding DNA: TGTGCCAGCAGTTTATACGCGCCGGGCGGGGGGAGGAATCAGCCCCAGCATTTT. Amino acids: CASSLYAPGGGRNQPQHF.